The 19 T cell receptor beta chains reported below all come from one sample, sequenced in a study of blood T cell repertoires in COVID-19. The protocol was immunoSEQ multiplex PCR, while the TCRdb copy is restricted to in-frame clones and leaves out a portion. The table lists fewer than 200,000 clones, around 74% of them singletons. Material: peripheral blood. The receptors come from an elderly woman with acute or convalescent COVID-19.

V and J are TRBV5-1 and TRBJ2-1; a possible D gene is TRBD2 (5 bases). Germline CDR1 reads SGHRS; CDR2 reads YFSETQ. The V and J ends lost 0 bases and 8 bases respectively, with 12 bases between them. CDR3 length: 14 residues. In nucleotides, the CDR3 is TGCGCCAGCAGCTTGGGGCAGCTAGCCGATGAGCAGTTCTTC. Amino acid sequence: CASSLGQLADEQFF.

The V gene is TRBV18, the J gene TRBJ2-2; weak D call: TRBD1 (5 bases). This CDR3 is 16 amino acids long. The V and J ends lost 2 bases and 3 bases respectively, with 13 bases between them. Germline V CDR1 and CDR2: KGHSH, LQKENI. In DNA, the CDR3 is TGTGCCAGCTCACCAGTGTGGGGCTTGGACACCGGGGAGCTGTTTTTT. The encoded protein is CASSPVWGLDTGELFF.

This clone was detected a few times. This chain connects TRBV19 to TRBJ1-1; D gene unclear. Trimming shortened V by 7 bases and J by 4 bases, and 19 bases separated the two germline ends. CDR1 is LNHDA, CDR2 SQIVND, per germline (reference sequence). The CDR3 contains 15 residues. CDR3 bases: TGTGCCAGTAATCAAAGGCCCGGGGAGGGCACTGAAGCTTTCTTT. Its translation: CASNQRPGEGTEAFF. The complete variable domain, with remaining parts taken from reference TRBV19 and TRBJ1-1, reads DGGITQSPKYLFRKEGQNVTLSCEQNLNHDAMYWYRQDPGQGLRLIYYSQIVNDFQKGDIAEGYSVSREKKESFPLTVTSAQKNPTAFYLCASNQRPGEGTEAFFGQGTRLTVV.

The gene calls are TRBV5-4 and TRBJ2-6; 7 bases are shared with TRBD1. The V gene end was trimmed by 0 bases and the J gene end by 3 bases; junction bases not matched to a gene: 3. There are 16 residues in the CDR3. Germline CDR1 reads SGHNT; CDR2 reads YYREEE (reference sequence). CDR3 nucleotides: TGTGCCAGCAGCTTGGTTGGGACAGTTGGGGCCAACGTCCTGACTTTC. Amino acids: CASSLVGTVGANVLTF.

For this clone: Germline and junction disagree at one end, which may indicate a read error. The rearrangement links TRBV5-1 to TRBJ1-4; D might be TRBD1 (5 bases). CDR3 size: 16 residues. The germline CDR1 and CDR2 sequences are SGHRS and YFSETQ. CDR3 nucleotides: TGCGCCAGCAGATTGGGGCAGCAGGGAACTAATGAAAAACTGTTTTTT. Translation gives CASRLGQQGTNEKLFF.

The rearrangement uses TRBV6-5 and TRBJ1-5, with unresolved D. The germline CDR1 and CDR2 sequences are MNHEY and SVGAGI. The CDR3 loop spans 15 amino acids. V lost 4 bases to trimming and J lost 0 bases, with 10 bases between them. The CDR3 loop is CASSFHGSSNQPQHF. In DNA form, the CDR3 reads TGTGCCAGCAGTTTTCACGGGAGTAGCAATCAGCCCCAGCATTTT.

The V gene is TRBV28, the J gene TRBJ2-7, with D perhaps matching TRBD2 (6 bases). Trimming took 5 bases from V and 5 from J, leaving 10 bases between them. The CDR3 is made up of 12 amino acids. Per the germline V gene, CDR1 is MDHEN and CDR2 is SYDVKM. The CDR3 region is CASSSWGDEQYF. CDR3 DNA: TGTGCCAGCAGTAGTTGGGGGGACGAGCAGTACTTC.

The CDR3 spells CASSYGGGRPQHF. CDR3 nucleotides: TGTGCCAGCAGTTATGGCGGGGGACGGCCCCAGCATTTT. The rearrangement joins TRBV6-2 or TRBV6-3 to TRBJ1-5; D may be TRBD1 (5 bases). This CDR3 has 13 amino acids. V was clipped by 3 bases and J by 9 bases, with 12 bases between them. In germline, CDR1 is MNHEY, CDR2 SVGEGT.

Turning to this clone: This same CDR3 is encoded by further DNA sequences in the sample. This chain connects TRBV4-2 to TRBJ1-5, with D hard to call. The CDR3 is made up of 14 amino acids. CDR1 is LGHNA, CDR2 YNFKEQ, per germline. V lost 0 bases, J lost 2 bases, and 5 bases lay in between. The chain's CDR3 is CASSQDRGNQPQHF. The CDR3 DNA sequence: TGTGCCAGCAGCCAAGATAGAGGCAATCAGCCCCAGCATTTT.

Remarks on this clone: A junction end diverges from the germline sequence, so it may reflect a read error. The J gene is TRBJ2-1, the V gene TRBV2, with a possible D match to TRBD2 (6 bases). Per the germline V gene, CDR1 is SNHLY and CDR2 is FYNNEI. CDR3 length equals 12 residues. CDR3 nucleotide sequence: TGTGCCAGCAGTGAAGTTCAAGGGCTAGCGATCTTC. As protein: CASSEVQGLAIF.

The chain recombines TRBV29-1 with TRBJ1-1, with a weak D call TRBD1 (6 bases). CDR3 length: 14 residues. Trimming pared 2 bases from V and 1 base from J, leaving 11 bases between. Germline V gene sequence: CDR1 SQVTM, CDR2 ANQGSEA. The CDR3 DNA reads as TGCAGCGTTGAAAACAGGGTCAGGAACACTGAAGCTTTCTTT. It encodes CSVENRVRNTEAFF.

The V call is TRBV11-2, the J call TRBJ2-3; 9 bases agree with TRBD1. The CDR3 length is 16 residues. CDR1 SGHAT and CDR2 FQNNGV come from the germline V gene. Trimming cost V 4 bases and J 3 bases; bases outside gene matches: 8. The CDR3 bases are TGTGCCAGCAGCTCCGGCCGGGACAGGGCTACAGATACGCAGTATTTT. Protein sequence: CASSSGRDRATDTQYF.

This clone was seen only once. The J gene is TRBJ2-1, the V gene TRBV7-2, with TRBD2 as a possible D gene (6 bases). CDR1 SGHTA and CDR2 FQGNSA come from the germline V gene. Trimming took 5 bases from V and 0 from J, leaving 17 bases between them. There are 17 residues in the CDR3. The CDR3 here is CASSPLRNSGSYNEQFF. The CDR3 coding sequence is TGTGCCAGCAGCCCCCTTCGAAATAGCGGCTCCTACAATGAGCAGTTCTTC.

The gene calls are TRBV20-1 and TRBJ1-2; D is possibly TRBD1 (6 bases). Trimming took 3 bases from V and 6 from J, leaving 8 bases between them. Looked up from germline, CDR1 is DFQATT and CDR2 is SNEGSKA (reference sequence). The CDR3 has 11 amino acids. CDR3 region: CSARAGDGYTF. CDR3 sequence (DNA): TGCAGTGCTAGGGCAGGGGATGGCTACACCTTC.

This chain uses TRBV3-1 (or the pseudogene TRBV3-2) with TRBJ1-3, with 8 bases aligning to TRBD1. Looked up from germline, CDR1 is LGHDT and CDR2 is YNNKEL (reference sequence). The CDR3 totals 15 residues. The J segment lost 3 bases and the V segment lost 4 bases, leaving 5 bases of the junction unmatched. CDR3 sequence (DNA): TGTGCCAGCAGCCCGTGGACAGGGTTTGGAAACACCATATATTTT. Its translation: CASSPWTGFGNTIYF.

The genes are TRBV2 and TRBJ2-7, with TRBD1 identical over 8 bases. V was clipped by 5 bases and J by 5 bases; unmatched bases: 5. Looked up from germline, CDR1 is SNHLY and CDR2 is FYNNEI. The CDR3 is made up of 13 amino acids. The CDR3 DNA follows: TGTGCCAGCAGTAACAGGGGGTCCCACGAGCAGTACTTC. It encodes CASSNRGSHEQYF.

The chain joins TRBV7-2 to TRBJ1-3; D remains unclear. V shed 1 base and J shed 0 bases, with 10 bases lying between them. Germline V CDR1 and CDR2: SGHTA, FQGNSA. This CDR3 spans 16 amino acids. The CDR3 DNA sequence: TGTGCCAGCAGCTTAGTAACCAGGTCCTCTGGAAACACCATATATTTT. This translates into CASSLVTRSSGNTIYF.

This chain joins TRBV28 and TRBJ1-2; 9 nucleotides match TRBD1. The CDR3 runs to 14 residues. Germline values: CDR1 MDHEN, CDR2 SYDVKM. The ends lost 5 bases at V and 6 bases at J; junction bases unmatched: 7. This CDR3 reads CASSLRDRENGYTF. Here the CDR3 DNA reads TGTGCCAGCAGTCTACGGGACAGGGAAAATGGCTACACCTTC.

The chain uses TRBV9 and TRBJ1-3, with 8 nucleotides matching TRBD1. This CDR3 has 16 amino acids. Germline V gene lookup returns CDR1 SGDLS and CDR2 YYNGEE. V lost 2 bases, J lost 3 bases, and 7 bases stayed unmatched. The chain's CDR3 is CASSVGQGVSGNTIYF. CDR3 DNA sequence: TGTGCCAGCAGCGTTGGACAGGGAGTCAGTGGAAACACCATATATTTT.